This TCR beta chain was obtained from a study of early T cells in non-severe SARS-CoV-2 infection. Study-level information: Chains stayed unpaired after sequencing of bulk RNA from unsorted whole blood. The study's findings and limits: VDJdb-based matching was biased toward anti-spike CD8 responses and missed private and CD4 specificities.

This clonotype showed up just a few times. The antigen remains unidentified. One end of the junction varies from germline; a read error may be responsible. Unique molecular identifiers were attached to individual cDNA molecules. One entry per CDR3 protein, called by TCRdb with MiXCR from the 5' RACE reads. The table shows tens of thousands of distinct CDR3 sequences, with around 20% occurring only once. This CDR3 spans 14 amino acids. Germline lookup yields CDR1 DFQATT and CDR2 SNEGSKA (reference sequence). This TCR was recovered from an adult who was a healthcare worker with PCR-confirmed SARS-CoV-2 infection or an uninfected control (not recorded which). The sequencing here drew on whole blood, taken at baseline. The chain couples TRBV20-1 to TRBJ1-4; no reliable D call. In nucleotides, the CDR3 is TGCAGCGCTAGGTTGGGAGGCGGCAATGAAAAACTGTTTTTT. Translation gives CSARLGGGNEKLFF.